The present entry profiles one TCR beta chain with its context. What it binds is not known. Relative to the germline gene, one junction end is altered; a read error may explain this. Germline lookup yields CDR1 LGHNA and CDR2 YNFKEQ. This CDR3 is 16 amino acids long. This sample was included in a study of tumor-infiltrating lymphocytes in primary liver carcinoma. For blood RNA, unsorted whole blood served as the source, and germline DNA was extracted too. The authors made TCR beta cDNA from approximately 500 ng total RNA with a constant-region primer. Slightly modified ARM-PCR with three nested multiplex PCR rounds yielded TCR beta libraries. A C-beta reverse primer was combined with TRBV1-TRBV30 forward primers in the first two PCR rounds, and each round had 9 to 10 cycles. MiXCR was run by TCRdb on the multiplex PCR reads, yielding one entry per CDR3 protein. The table lists 300,000 to 400,000 distinct CDR3 sequences, around three fifths of them singletons.

Study conclusions and caveats: Pairs comparing tumor with adjacent tissue or blood overlapped less than pairs drawn from tumor regions. It was in tumors, not blood, that the top-250-clone fraction was significantly higher (p = 0.039).

Sequenced: peripheral blood. The chain combines TRBV4-2 with TRBJ2-3; TRBD2 agrees at 7 bases. This TCR came from a man aged 40-49 years with primary liver carcinoma and hepatitis B virus infection. CDR3: CASSQKLAPRTDTQYF. DNA for the CDR3: TGTGCCAGCAGCCAAAAACTAGCGCCACGCACAGATACACAGTATTTT.